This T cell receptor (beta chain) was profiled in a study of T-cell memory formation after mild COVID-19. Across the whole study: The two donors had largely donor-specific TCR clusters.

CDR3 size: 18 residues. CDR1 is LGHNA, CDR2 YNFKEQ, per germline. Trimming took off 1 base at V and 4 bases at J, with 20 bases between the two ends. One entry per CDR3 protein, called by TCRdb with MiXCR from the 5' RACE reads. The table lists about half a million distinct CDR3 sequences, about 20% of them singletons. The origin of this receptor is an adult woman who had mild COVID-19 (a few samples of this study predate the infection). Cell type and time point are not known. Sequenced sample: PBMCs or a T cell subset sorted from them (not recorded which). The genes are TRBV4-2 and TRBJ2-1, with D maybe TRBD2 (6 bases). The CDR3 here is CASSQGGGRGGIYNEQFF. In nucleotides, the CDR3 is TGTGCCAGCAGCCAAGGGGGAGGAAGGGGAGGCATTTACAATGAGCAGTTCTTC.